The 15 T cell receptor beta chains presented below share a single source sample, sequenced in a study of blood T cell repertoires in COVID-19. Profiled with immunoSEQ multiplex PCR; TCRdb holds only in-frame clones, not every one. The table includes around 100,000 clones, 85% detected once. The sequenced sample consisted of peripheral blood. The receptors originated from a human donor in a cohort sampled during active COVID-19.

The CDR3, as DNA: TGCGCCAGCGGGCAGGGGCCGCAAATGGGTGAGCAGTTCTTC. It codes for CASGQGPQMGEQFF. The V and J genes are TRBV5-1 and TRBJ2-1; a weak D match, TRBD1 (6 bases). The CDR3 is made up of 14 amino acids. Germline loops: CDR1 SGHRS, CDR2 YFSETQ. V shed 7 bases and J shed 9 bases, with 20 bases lying between them.

This rearrangement joins TRBV18 to TRBJ2-1; 9 bases are a match to TRBD1. V lost 5 bases and J lost 1; bases outside the gene matches: 9. Germline values: CDR1 KGHSH, CDR2 LQKENI. The length of the CDR3 is 17 residues. In nucleotides, the CDR3 is TGTGCCAGCTCATCGGGACAGGGAGGAGCTTCCTACAATGAGCAGTTCTTC. Protein product: CASSSGQGGASYNEQFF.

The gene calls are TRBV19 and TRBJ2-1; D remains ambiguous. Looked up from germline, CDR1 is LNHDA and CDR2 is SQIVND (reference sequence). The V end was cut by 1 base, the J end by 0 bases, with 7 bases between. CDR3 size: 15 residues. CDR3 nucleotide sequence: TGTGCCAGTAGTATAGGGGCTAACTCCTACAATGAGCAGTTCTTC. Its protein product is CASSIGANSYNEQFF.

The genes are TRBV7-8 and TRBJ1-3; the match to TRBD1 covers 7 bases. The germline gives CDR1 SGHVS, CDR2 FQNEAQ. The V and J ends lost 5 bases and 4 bases, in that order; junction bases with no gene match: 20. This CDR3 contains 19 residues. CDR3 coding DNA: TGTGCCAGCAGCATTAGGGCAGGGGGAACTCGGTTTGGAGGAAACACCATATATTTT. It is translated as CASSIRAGGTRFGGNTIYF.

The rearrangement links TRBV6-6 to TRBJ1-3; D gene unclear. Germline CDR1 MNHNY, CDR2 SVGAGI (reference sequence). V was clipped by 7 bases and J by 0 bases, with 7 bases between them. This CDR3 contains 13 residues. CDR3 protein: CASMGSSGNTIYF. The CDR3, as DNA: TGTGCCAGCATGGGGAGCTCTGGAAACACCATATATTTT.

J is TRBJ1-1 and V is TRBV6-5, with D perhaps TRBD1 (5 bases). The germline CDR1 and CDR2 sequences are MNHEY and SVGAGI. The CDR3 is 13 amino acids. Deletions cut 5 bases from V and 8 bases from J, with 15 bases between. CDR3 protein: CASSPPGGGEAFF. CDR3 nucleotide sequence: TGTGCCAGCAGTCCTCCCGGTGGGGGGGAAGCTTTCTTT.

The chain employs TRBV10-3 and TRBJ1-3, with 10 nucleotides matching TRBD1. The CDR3 sequence is 14 residues long. The germline V gene encodes CDR1 ENHRY and CDR2 SYGVKD. The V segment lost 5 bases and the J segment 8 bases; nucleotides outside the gene matches: 6. CDR3: CAISPGTGVYTIYF. As DNA, the CDR3 is TGTGCCATCAGTCCCGGGACAGGGGTATACACCATATATTTT.

This chain joins TRBV29-1 and TRBJ1-1, with D unresolved. The ends were cut back, 7 bases at V and 3 bases at J, with 15 bases in the middle. The CDR3 covers 13 residues. Germline CDR1 reads SQVTM; CDR2 reads ANQGSEA. This CDR3 reads CSARVSPDTEAFF. In DNA form, the CDR3 reads TGCAGCGCCCGGGTTTCCCCCGACACTGAAGCTTTCTTT.

The J gene is TRBJ1-3, the V gene TRBV6-2 or TRBV6-3; unclear D gene. V lost 5 bases and J 4 bases, leaving 12 bases between the germline ends. The CDR3 covers 14 residues. From germline, CDR1 is MNHEY and CDR2 SVGEGT. The CDR3 DNA reads as TGTGCCAGCAGTGCCGTCGATGCGGGAAACACCATATATTTT. Its translation is CASSAVDAGNTIYF.

This chain joins TRBV6-1 and TRBJ1-6; possible D gene TRBD1, 6 bases. The CDR3 contains 15 residues. Germline V CDR1 and CDR2: MNHNS, SASEGT. Trimming left V 2 bases short and J 10 bases short, with 15 bases between. The chain's CDR3 is CASSESNRARSPLHF. DNA for the CDR3: TGTGCCAGCAGTGAAAGTAACAGGGCTAGATCACCCCTCCACTTT.

This chain uses TRBV18 with TRBJ1-5, with TRBD1 as a possible D gene (6 bases). CDR3 size: 14 residues. Germline V lookup: CDR1 KGHSH, CDR2 LQKENI. Trimming pared 3 bases from V and 4 bases from J, leaving 10 bases between. CDR3 bases: TGTGCCAGCTCACCGGGACAAGCTAATCAGCCCCAGCATTTT. It is translated as CASSPGQANQPQHF.

The chain is built from TRBV3-1 (or the pseudogene TRBV3-2) and TRBJ1-1; D perhaps matches TRBD1 (6 bases). The V end lost 2 bases, the J end lost 4 bases, and 8 bases lay between the germline ends. The germline CDR1 and CDR2 sequences are LGHDT and YNNKEL (reference sequence). The CDR3 extends over 13 amino acids. CDR3 nucleotides: TGTGCCAGCAGCCAAACAGGGATCACTGAAGCTTTCTTT. Its translation: CASSQTGITEAFF.

The chain combines TRBV19 with TRBJ2-1; 7 bases are shared with TRBD2. Germline trimming cut 3 bases from V and 1 base from J; bases unmatched to any gene: 6. CDR3 length: 16 residues. Looked up from germline, CDR1 is LNHDA and CDR2 is SQIVND (reference sequence). CDR3 nucleotide sequence: TGTGCCAGTAGTATCTGGGCGGGGGTATCCTACAATGAGCAGTTCTTC. Translating it yields CASSIWAGVSYNEQFF. Supplemented by reference TRBV19 and TRBJ2-1, the full variable domain reads DGGITQSPKYLFRKEGQNVTLSCEQNLNHDAMYWYRQDPGQGLRLIYYSQIVNDFQKGDIAEGYSVSREKKESFPLTVTSAQKNPTAFYLCASSIWAGVSYNEQFFGPGTRLTVL.

The CDR3 nucleotides read TGTGCCAGCAGTTACTCCCCTTCGGGAAAACTGTTTTTT. Encoded protein: CASSYSPSGKLFF. The V call is TRBV6-5, the J call TRBJ1-4; D gene ambiguous. Germline assignment: CDR1 MNHEY and CDR2 SVGAGI. V dropped 0 bases and J dropped 10 bases, with 9 bases sitting between them. The CDR3 has 13 amino acids.

V is TRBV6-5 and J is TRBJ1-2; a weak D match, TRBD1 (5 bases). Deletions cut 0 bases from V and 7 bases from J, with 12 bases between. The CDR3 has 14 residues. In germline, CDR1 is MNHEY, CDR2 SVGAGI. This CDR3 is CASSYSRGSGGYTF. The CDR3 bases are TGTGCCAGCAGTTACTCCCGGGGGTCGGGTGGCTACACCTTC.